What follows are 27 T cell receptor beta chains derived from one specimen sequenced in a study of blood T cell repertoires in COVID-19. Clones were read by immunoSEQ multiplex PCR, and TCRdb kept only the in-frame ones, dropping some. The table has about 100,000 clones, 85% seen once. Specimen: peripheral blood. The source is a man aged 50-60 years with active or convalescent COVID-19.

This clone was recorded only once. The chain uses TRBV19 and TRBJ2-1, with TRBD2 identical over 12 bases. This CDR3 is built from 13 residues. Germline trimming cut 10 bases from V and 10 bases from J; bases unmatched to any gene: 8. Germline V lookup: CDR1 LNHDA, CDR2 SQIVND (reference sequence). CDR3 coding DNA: TGTGCCACCGACCTAGCGGGAGGGGGGGAGCAGTTCTTC. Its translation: CATDLAGGGEQFF. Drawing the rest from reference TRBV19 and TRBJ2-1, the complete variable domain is DGGITQSPKYLFRKEGQNVTLSCEQNLNHDAMYWYRQDPGQGLRLIYYSQIVNDFQKGDIAEGYSVSREKKESFPLTVTSAQKNPTAFYLCATDLAGGGEQFFGPGTRLTVL.

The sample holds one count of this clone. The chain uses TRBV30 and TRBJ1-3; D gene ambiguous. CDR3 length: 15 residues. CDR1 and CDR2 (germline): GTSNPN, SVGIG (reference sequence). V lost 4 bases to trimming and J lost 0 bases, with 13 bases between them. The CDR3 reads CAWTNSYNSGNTIYF. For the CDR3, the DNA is TGTGCCTGGACAAATAGCTACAACTCTGGAAACACCATATATTTT.

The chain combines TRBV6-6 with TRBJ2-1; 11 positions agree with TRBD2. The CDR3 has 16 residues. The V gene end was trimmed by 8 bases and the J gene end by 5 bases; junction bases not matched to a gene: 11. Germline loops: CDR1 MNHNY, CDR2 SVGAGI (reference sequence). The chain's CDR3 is CASGRTSGRVDNEQFF. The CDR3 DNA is TGTGCCAGCGGTCGTACTAGCGGGAGAGTAGACAATGAGCAGTTCTTC.

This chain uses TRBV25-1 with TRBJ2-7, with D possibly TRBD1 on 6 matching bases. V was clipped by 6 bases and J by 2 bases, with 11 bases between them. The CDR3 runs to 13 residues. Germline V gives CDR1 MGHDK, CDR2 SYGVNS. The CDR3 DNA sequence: TGTGCCAGCAGGGACAGCCTAACCTACGAGCAGTACTTC. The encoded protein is CASRDSLTYEQYF.

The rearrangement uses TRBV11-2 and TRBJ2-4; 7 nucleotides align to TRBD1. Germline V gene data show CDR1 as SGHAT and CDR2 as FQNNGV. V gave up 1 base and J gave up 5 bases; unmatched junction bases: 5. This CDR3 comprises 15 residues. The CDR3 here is CASSLGGGAENIQYF. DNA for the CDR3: TGTGCCAGCAGCTTAGGAGGGGGCGCGGAAAACATTCAGTACTTC.

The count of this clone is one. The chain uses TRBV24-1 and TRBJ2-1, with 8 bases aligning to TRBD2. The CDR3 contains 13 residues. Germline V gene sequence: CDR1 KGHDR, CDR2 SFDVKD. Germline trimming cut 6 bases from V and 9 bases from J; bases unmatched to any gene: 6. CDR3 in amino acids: CATSQAGVSEQFF. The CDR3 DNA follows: TGTGCCACCAGTCAAGCGGGAGTGAGTGAGCAGTTCTTC.

The CDR3 spells CASSPAGTGVNEQYF. CDR3 DNA: TGTGCCAGCAGCCCCGCCGGGACAGGGGTCAACGAGCAGTACTTC. The V gene is TRBV7-6, the J gene TRBJ2-7; TRBD1 matches 10 bases. Germline values: CDR1 SGHVS, CDR2 FNYEAQ. The CDR3 is 15 residues long. The ends lost 5 bases at V and 5 bases at J; junction bases unmatched: 9.

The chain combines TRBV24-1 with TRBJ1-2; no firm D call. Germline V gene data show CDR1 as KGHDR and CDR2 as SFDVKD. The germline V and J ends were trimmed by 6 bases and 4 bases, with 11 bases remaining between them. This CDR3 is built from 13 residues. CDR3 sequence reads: CATSPAPGYGYTF. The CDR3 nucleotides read TGTGCCACCAGTCCGGCCCCGGGCTATGGCTACACCTTC.

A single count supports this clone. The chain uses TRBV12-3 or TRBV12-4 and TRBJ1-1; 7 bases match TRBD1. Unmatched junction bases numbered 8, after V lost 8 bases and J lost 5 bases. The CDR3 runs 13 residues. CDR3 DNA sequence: TGTGCCAGCGCCCTGGACAGGTTGACTGAAGCTTTCTTT. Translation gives CASALDRLTEAFF.

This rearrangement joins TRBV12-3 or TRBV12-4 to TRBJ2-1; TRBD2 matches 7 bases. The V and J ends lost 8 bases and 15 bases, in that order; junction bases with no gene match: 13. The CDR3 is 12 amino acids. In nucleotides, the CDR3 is TGTGCCAGCGCCACGTCGGGGGGTCAGGGGTTCTTC. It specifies CASATSGGQGFF.

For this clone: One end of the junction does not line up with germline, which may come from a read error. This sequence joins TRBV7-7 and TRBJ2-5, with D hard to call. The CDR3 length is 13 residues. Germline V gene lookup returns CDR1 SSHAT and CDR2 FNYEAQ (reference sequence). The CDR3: CASSFAPQETQYF. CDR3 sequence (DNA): TGTGCTAGCAGCTTTGCGCCCCAAGAGACCCAGTACTTC.

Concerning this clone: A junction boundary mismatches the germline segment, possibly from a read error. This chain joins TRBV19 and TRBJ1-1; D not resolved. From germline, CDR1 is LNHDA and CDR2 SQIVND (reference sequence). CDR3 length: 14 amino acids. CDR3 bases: TGTGCCAGCAGTATACGTGCGGGGAACACTGAAGCTTTCTTT. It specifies CASSIRAGNTEAFF.

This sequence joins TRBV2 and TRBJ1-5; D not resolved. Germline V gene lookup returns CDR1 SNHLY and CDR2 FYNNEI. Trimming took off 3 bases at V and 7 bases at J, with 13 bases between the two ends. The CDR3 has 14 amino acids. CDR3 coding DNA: TGTGCCAGCAGTGATCCCTCCCGGGGACAGCCCCAGCATTTT. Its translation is CASSDPSRGQPQHF.

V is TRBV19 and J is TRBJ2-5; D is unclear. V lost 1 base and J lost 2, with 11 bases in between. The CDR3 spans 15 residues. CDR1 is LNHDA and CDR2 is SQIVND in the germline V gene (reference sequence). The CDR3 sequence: CASSIGAGRQETQYF. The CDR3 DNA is TGTGCCAGTAGTATAGGGGCCGGTAGACAAGAGACCCAGTACTTC.

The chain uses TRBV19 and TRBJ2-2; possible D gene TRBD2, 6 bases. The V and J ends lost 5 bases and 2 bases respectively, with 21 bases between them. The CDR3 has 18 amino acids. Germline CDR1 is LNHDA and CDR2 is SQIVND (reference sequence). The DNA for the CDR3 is TGTGCCAGTAGTCCCCCCTCCCCGGGAGTACTTAACACCGGGGAGCTGTTTTTT. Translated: CASSPPSPGVLNTGELFF.

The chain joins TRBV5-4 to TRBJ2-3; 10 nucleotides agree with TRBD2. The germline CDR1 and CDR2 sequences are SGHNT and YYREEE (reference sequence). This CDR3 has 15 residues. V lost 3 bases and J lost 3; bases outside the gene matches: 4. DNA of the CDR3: TGTGCCAGCAGCTGGGCTAGCGGGAGTACAGATACGCAGTATTTT. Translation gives CASSWASGSTDTQYF.

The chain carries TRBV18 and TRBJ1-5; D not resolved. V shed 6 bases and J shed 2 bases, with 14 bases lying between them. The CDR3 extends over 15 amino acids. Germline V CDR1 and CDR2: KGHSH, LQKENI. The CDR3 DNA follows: TGTGCCAGCTCCCCATACGGAGTCGGCAATCAGCCCCAGCATTTT. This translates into CASSPYGVGNQPQHF.

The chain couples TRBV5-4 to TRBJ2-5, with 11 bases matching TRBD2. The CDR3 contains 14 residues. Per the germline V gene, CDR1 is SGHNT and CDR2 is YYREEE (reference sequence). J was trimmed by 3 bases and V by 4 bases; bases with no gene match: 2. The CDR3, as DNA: TGTGCCAGCAGCCAGACTAGCGGGAAAGAGACCCAGTACTTC. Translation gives CASSQTSGKETQYF. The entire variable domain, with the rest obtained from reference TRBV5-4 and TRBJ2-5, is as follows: ETGVTQSPTHLIKTRGQQVTLRCSSQSGHNTVSWYQQALGQGPQFIFQYYREEENGRGNFPPRFSGLQFPNYSSELNVNALELDDSALYLCASSQTSGKETQYFGPGTRLLVL.

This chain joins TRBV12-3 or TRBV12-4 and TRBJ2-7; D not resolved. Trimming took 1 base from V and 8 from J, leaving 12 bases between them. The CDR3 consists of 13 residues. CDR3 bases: TGTGCCAGCAGTTTAGGGTCTGGCACCCAGCAGTACTTC. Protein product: CASSLGSGTQQYF.

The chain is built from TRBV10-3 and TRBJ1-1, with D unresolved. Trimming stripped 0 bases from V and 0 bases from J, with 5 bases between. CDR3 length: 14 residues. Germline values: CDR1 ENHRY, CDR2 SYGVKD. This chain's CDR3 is CAISESVVNTEAFF. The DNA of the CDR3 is TGTGCCATCAGTGAGTCGGTAGTGAACACTGAAGCTTTCTTT.

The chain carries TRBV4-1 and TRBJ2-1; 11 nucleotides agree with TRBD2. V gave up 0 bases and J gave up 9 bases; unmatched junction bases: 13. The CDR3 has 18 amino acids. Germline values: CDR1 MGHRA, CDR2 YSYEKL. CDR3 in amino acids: CASSQDGGGLAGGSEQFF. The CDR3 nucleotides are TGCGCCAGCAGCCAAGATGGGGGGGGATTAGCGGGAGGGAGTGAGCAGTTCTTC.

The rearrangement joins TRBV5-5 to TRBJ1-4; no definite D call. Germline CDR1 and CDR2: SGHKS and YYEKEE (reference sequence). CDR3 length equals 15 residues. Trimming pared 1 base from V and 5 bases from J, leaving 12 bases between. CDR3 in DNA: TGTGCCAGCAGCTTGTTGAGGGCCCAGAATGAAAAACTGTTTTTT. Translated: CASSLLRAQNEKLFF.

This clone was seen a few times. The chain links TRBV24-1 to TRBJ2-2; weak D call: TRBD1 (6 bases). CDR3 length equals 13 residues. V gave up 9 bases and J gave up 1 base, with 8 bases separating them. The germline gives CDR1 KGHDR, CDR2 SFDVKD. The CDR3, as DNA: TGTGCCACCGAAGGGGGGAACACCGGGGAGCTGTTTTTT. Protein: CATEGGNTGELFF.

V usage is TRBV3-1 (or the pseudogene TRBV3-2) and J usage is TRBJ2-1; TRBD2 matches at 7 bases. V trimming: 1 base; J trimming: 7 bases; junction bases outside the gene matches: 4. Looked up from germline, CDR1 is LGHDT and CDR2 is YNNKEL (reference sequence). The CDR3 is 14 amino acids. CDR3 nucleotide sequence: TGTGCCAGCAGCCAAGGGACTAGTATAAATGAGCAGTTCTTC. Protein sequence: CASSQGTSINEQFF.

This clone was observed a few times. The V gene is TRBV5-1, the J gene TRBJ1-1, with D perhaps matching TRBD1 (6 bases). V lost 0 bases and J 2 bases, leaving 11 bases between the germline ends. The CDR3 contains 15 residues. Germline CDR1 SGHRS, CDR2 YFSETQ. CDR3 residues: CASSLGDRTNTEAFF. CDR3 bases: TGCGCCAGCAGCTTGGGCGACAGGACAAACACTGAAGCTTTCTTT.

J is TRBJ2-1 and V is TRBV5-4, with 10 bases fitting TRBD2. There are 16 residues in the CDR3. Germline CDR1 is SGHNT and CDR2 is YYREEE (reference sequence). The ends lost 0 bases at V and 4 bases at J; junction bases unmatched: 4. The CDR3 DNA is TGTGCCAGCAGCTTGGGGACTAGCGGTAATTACAATGAGCAGTTCTTC. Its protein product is CASSLGTSGNYNEQFF.

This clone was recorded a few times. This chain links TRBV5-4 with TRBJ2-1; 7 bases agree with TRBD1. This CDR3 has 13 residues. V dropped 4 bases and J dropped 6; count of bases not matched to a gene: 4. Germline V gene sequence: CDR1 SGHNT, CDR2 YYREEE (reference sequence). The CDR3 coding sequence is TGTGCCAGCAGCATACAGGGGATCAATGAGCAGTTCTTC. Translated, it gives CASSIQGINEQFF.